This entry features one T cell receptor beta chain sequence. What antigen it recognizes has not been identified. No base qualities exist here, and no much larger clone lies one base off it. The sample comes from a study of shared clonotypes between healthy human individuals (dated by TCRdb to about 2020). General notes on the study: Three men and two women, aged 18 to 49 years, made up the cohort. For each donor, CD4 naive and CD4 memory were each given three plates, CD8 naive was given two plates, and CD8 memory was given one plate. To estimate repertoire size and how much clonotypes are shared between individuals, the study performed deep sequencing of blood TCR repertoires from roughly five healthy adults. To increase sequencing depth and limit assay-specific biases, TCR repertoire library preparation and sequencing were carried out by different laboratories using diverse techniques. Between about 0.8 and 9 billion PBMCs per donor were obtained by leukapheresis. The paper as a whole reports these results and caveats: When a handful of donors were compared, the shared fraction of clonotypes was approximately 5% for naive CD4, about 4% for naive CD8, 2.3% for memory CD4, and approximately 0.4% for memory CD8. Because the study included a small number of donors, the genetic and exposure-history diversity represented was limited. Rarefaction of sorted-subset datasets indicated incomplete sequencing despite the large sequencing depth. Naive subsets generally had larger estimated clonotype richness than memory subsets did. Sampling was limited to blood, and TCR repertoires in tissue likely differ from TCR repertoires in blood. Higher generation probabilities were observed for clonotypes shared by all four sorted-subset donors than for non-shared clonotypes. Pairwise subsampling indicated that sequencing depth was expected to affect the degree of clonotype sharing among donors.

TCR CDR3 regions were amplified from genomic DNA by multiplex PCR using the deep immunoSEQ assay. For each cell subset, the extracted genomic DNA was distributed evenly across all wells of several immunoSEQ 96-well plates, and each plate served as one replicate. For sorted subsets, about 200 ng genomic DNA, equal to about 30,000 T cell genomes, was loaded into each replicate PCR. Purified libraries were measured with a Qubit 3.0 fluorometer, size-checked on a Bioanalyzer 2100, and measured again with the KAPA Library Quantification kit. A separate single-read 150-cycle Illumina NextSeq 550 flow cell was used to sequence each immunoSEQ 96-well plate. In the source study's methods: Because only junctional sequences without quality scores were contained in the immunoSEQ output, filtering matching that applied to full-length reads could not be performed. To assign V/J genes and CDR3, sequences were annotated against IMGT germline references using PyIR, a Python wrapper for IgBLAST v1.9. Reads with weak V/J assignments (E-value above 1e-6), missing CDR3, stop codons, out-of-frame junctions, or ambiguous translated residues were removed. A V3J clonotype was defined by an identical inferred V gene, J gene, and CDR3 amino acid sequence. Percentage overlap between repertoires was calculated by dividing the number of shared unique clonotypes by the size of the smaller repertoire. Repertoire richness was assessed with RTK rarefaction, the Chao1 estimator, and Recon v2.1 estimates of unobserved clonotypes. For all TCRbeta clonotypes obtained by the gDNA method from a handful of donors, generation probabilities were computed with OLGA. TCRdb took over this immuneACCESS table, retaining in-frame rearrangements with V and J assigned. Such tables are incomplete; in checked studies, under half of the missing clones stem from an unresolved V gene, and the remainder is unexplained. V and J calls and clone size are those listed in that table; D and trimming were worked out from the DNA. This sample has about 2 million clones in its table, and 85% to 95% of those were observed once. The ten top clones hold roughly 0.13% of the sample.

The donors were healthy, HIV-negative adults who had no recently reported acute infections or vaccinations. Every donor was a Caucasian adult residing in Nashville, Tennessee, USA. CD4+ T cells were enriched by magnetic negative selection, after which naive cells were positively selected on CD45RA and the negative fraction was taken as the memory subset. Blood was collected by leukapheresis, and PBMCs were isolated by Ficoll-Histopaque density gradient centrifugation and then cryopreserved in liquid nitrogen vapor phase. Purity and quantity of every magnetically sorted T cell population were checked by analytical flow cytometry. Genomic DNA was isolated from every sorted fraction and measured by UV absorbance on a Nanodrop 2000c. Sequenced: naive CD4+ T cells sorted from blood. The cell subset or site tag for this specimen amounts to: CD45RA+ positively selected. The TCR sequence derives from a young man in good health.

Read as DNA, the sequence is TGTGCCAGCAGTGAATTCCTGACAGGCTACGAGCAGTACTTC. This translates into CASSEFLTGYEQYF. The receptor chain draws on TRBV6-1 and TRBJ2-7, with TRBD1 tentatively as D gene (6 bases match). Taken from the germline V gene, the CDR1 and CDR2 loops are MNHNS and SASEGT. CDR3 length: 14 amino acids, cysteine to phenylalanine. Left in the record is the CDR3 DNA by itself, 42 bases read in frame from the first base. V loses 2 bases, J loses 3 bases, and the germline ends lie 11 bases apart.